This is a list of T cell receptor beta chains from one sample in a study of blood T cell repertoires in COVID-19. Assay used: immunoSEQ multiplex PCR; TCRdb lists only in-frame clones, some missing. The table has fewer than 400,000 clones, 70% to 90% seen once. Sequenced input: PBMCs or T cells enriched from blood (not recorded which). These receptors all stem from a man younger than 40 who had recovered from COVID-19. CDR3s include the opening cysteine and the closing phenylalanine or tryptophan. D genes are given only for firm matches. A clone size is listed for some rows: how often the clone was seen (once, few, many), or a class if it is expanded.

D gene: TRBD2
V gene: TRBV27
J gene: TRBJ2-3
clone size: -
CDR3 DNA: TGTGCCAGCAGTCGCCCGACTAGCACCCTGGGCGATACGCAGTATTTT
CDR3 protein: CASSRPTSTLGDTQYF

D gene: -
V gene: TRBV18
J gene: TRBJ1-4
clone size: -
CDR3 DNA: TGTGCCAGCTCACGACTAACAGGGATCTCCGCAACTAATGAAAAACTGTTTTTT
CDR3 protein: CASSRLTGISATNEKLFF

D gene: -
V gene: TRBV6-4
J gene: TRBJ2-3
clone size: -
CDR3 DNA: TGTGCCAGCAGTGACGGGGGCGGGGGTGCAGATACGCAGTATTTT
CDR3 protein: CASSDGGGGADTQYF

D gene: TRBD1
V gene: TRBV10-3
J gene: TRBJ1-2
clone size: -
CDR3 DNA: TGTGCCATCAGTCAATTCGACAGGGGGCCGGGCGGGGATGGCTACACCTTC
CDR3 protein: CAISQFDRGPGGDGYTF

D gene: -
V gene: TRBV24-1
J gene: TRBJ2-3
clone size: once
CDR3 DNA: TGTGCCACCAGTGATTCAGCGAGGTCAGATACGCAGTATTTT
CDR3 protein: CATSDSARSDTQYF

D gene: TRBD1
V gene: TRBV11-2
J gene: TRBJ1-1
clone size: -
CDR3 DNA: TGTGCCAGCAGCTTAGGGACAGGGGGGAACACTGAAGCTTTCTTT
CDR3 protein: CASSLGTGGNTEAFF

D gene: -
V gene: TRBV5-1
J gene: TRBJ1-6
clone size: once
CDR3 DNA: TGCGCCAGCAGCCAGTCGGGTCGGGAGGGGTTGCCCCTCCACTTT
CDR3 protein: CASSQSGREGLPLHF

D gene: -
V gene: TRBV6-1
J gene: TRBJ2-7
clone size: few
CDR3 DNA: TGTGCCAGCAGTGAAGGTGTGACGGAGATCTACGAGCAGTACTTC
CDR3 protein: CASSEGVTEIYEQYF

D gene: -
V gene: TRBV7-8
J gene: TRBJ2-1
clone size: -
CDR3 DNA: TGTGCCAGCAGCTTAGAGAGAGGAGCCTATGAGCAGTTCTTC
CDR3 protein: CASSLERGAYEQFF

D gene: TRBD1
V gene: TRBV6-1
J gene: TRBJ2-3
clone size: -
CDR3 DNA: TGTGCCAGCAGTGAGCCGGACAGGGTAGCCCAAACACCCCGGGGTACGCAGTATTTT
CDR3 protein: CASSEPDRVAQTPRGTQYF

D gene: TRBD2
V gene: TRBV5-5
J gene: TRBJ2-2
clone size: -
CDR3 DNA: TGTGCCAGCAGCTTGCAGCCGACCGGGGGGGCCGGGGAGCTGTTTTTT
CDR3 protein: CASSLQPTGGAGELFF

D gene: -
V gene: TRBV2
J gene: TRBJ1-3
clone size: -
CDR3 DNA: TGTGCCAGCAGTGTACGGGGGACGAGAGGAAACACCATATATTTT
CDR3 protein: CASSVRGTRGNTIYF

D gene: TRBD1
V gene: TRBV6-5
J gene: TRBJ1-2
clone size: -
CDR3 DNA: TGTGCCAGCAGACCGGACAGGGGGCATTATGGCTACACCTTC
CDR3 protein: CASRPDRGHYGYTF

D gene: -
V gene: TRBV4-1
J gene: TRBJ1-5
clone size: many
CDR3 DNA: TGCGCCAGCAGCCAAGATCGTTTTCAGCCCCAGCATTTT
CDR3 protein: CASSQDRFQPQHF

D gene: TRBD1
V gene: TRBV29-1
J gene: TRBJ1-3
clone size: -
CDR3 DNA: TGCAGCGTTGCTGACAGGGGGACATTTACTGGAAACACCATATATTTT
CDR3 protein: CSVADRGTFTGNTIYF

D gene: -
V gene: TRBV5-4
J gene: TRBJ2-7
clone size: -
CDR3 DNA: TGTGCCAGCAGCCCCAATACGGACAGAGTGTACGAGCAGTACTTC
CDR3 protein: CASSPNTDRVYEQYF

D gene: -
V gene: TRBV7-9
J gene: TRBJ1-2
clone size: -
CDR3 DNA: TGTGCCAGCAGCCCTAGCTTGGCGAACTATGGCTACACCTTC
CDR3 protein: CASSPSLANYGYTF

D gene: TRBD1
V gene: TRBV10-1
J gene: TRBJ1-6
clone size: -
CDR3 DNA: TGCGCCAGCAGTACTACAGGGGGCAATCCCCCAGTAATGCCCCTCCACTTT
CDR3 protein: CASSTTGGNPPVMPLHF

D gene: TRBD1
V gene: TRBV18
J gene: TRBJ2-6
clone size: -
CDR3 DNA: TGTGCCAGCTCACCAGGGACAGGGGTAACCTCTGGGGCCAACGTCCTGACTTTC
CDR3 protein: CASSPGTGVTSGANVLTF

D gene: -
V gene: TRBV3-1/TRBV3-2
J gene: TRBJ1-2
clone size: few
CDR3 DNA: TGTGCCAGCAGCCAAGATTTCGCAGGGGCAGATTATGGCTACACCTTC
CDR3 protein: CASSQDFAGADYGYTF

D gene: TRBD1
V gene: TRBV6-5
J gene: TRBJ1-1
clone size: -
CDR3 DNA: TGTGCCGGACTGCGACAGGGCTACACTGAAGCTTTCTTT
CDR3 protein: CAGLRQGYTEAFF

D gene: -
V gene: TRBV18
J gene: TRBJ1-1
clone size: -
CDR3 DNA: TGTGCCAGCTCGCCCGGGACAATGAACACTGAAGCTTTCTTT
CDR3 protein: CASSPGTMNTEAFF

D gene: -
V gene: TRBV7-8
J gene: TRBJ2-2
clone size: -
CDR3 DNA: TGTGCCAGCAGCCCGGGGACGAACACCGGGGAGCTGTTTTTT
CDR3 protein: CASSPGTNTGELFF

D gene: -
V gene: TRBV9
J gene: TRBJ2-7
clone size: -
CDR3 DNA: TGTGCCAGCAGCGTAGGTGACAGGCTGACCTACGAGCAGTACTTC
CDR3 protein: CASSVGDRLTYEQYF

D gene: -
V gene: TRBV30
J gene: TRBJ1-2
clone size: -
CDR3 DNA: TGTGCCTGGAGACCCGCGCGAGGGTATGGCTACACCTTC
CDR3 protein: CAWRPARGYGYTF

D gene: TRBD1
V gene: TRBV9
J gene: TRBJ1-6
clone size: -
CDR3 DNA: TGTGCCAGATACACAGGGGAACCCGATAATTCACCCCTCCACTTT
CDR3 protein: CARYTGEPDNSPLHF

D gene: -
V gene: TRBV3-1/TRBV3-2
J gene: TRBJ2-7
clone size: few
CDR3 DNA: TGTGCCAGCAGCAGGGGTGGCCCCTACGAGCAGTACTTC
CDR3 protein: CASSRGGPYEQYF

D gene: -
V gene: TRBV7-2
J gene: TRBJ1-5
clone size: -
CDR3 DNA: TGTGCCAGCAGCTTAGATCGGGACAATCAGCCCCAGCATTTT
CDR3 protein: CASSLDRDNQPQHF

D gene: TRBD2
V gene: TRBV5-1
J gene: TRBJ2-7
clone size: -
CDR3 DNA: TGCGCCAGCAGCTTTTCTAGCGGGGGAGTCTACGAGCAGTACTTC
CDR3 protein: CASSFSSGGVYEQYF

D gene: -
V gene: TRBV12-3/TRBV12-4
J gene: TRBJ1-3
clone size: -
CDR3 DNA: TGTGCCAGCAGTTCGAACCTAGGAAACACCATATATTTT
CDR3 protein: CASSSNLGNTIYF

D gene: TRBD2
V gene: TRBV7-8
J gene: TRBJ2-5
clone size: -
CDR3 DNA: TGTGCCAGCAGCTCGGGGGGTTACGGAGAGACCCAGTACTTC
CDR3 protein: CASSSGGYGETQYF

D gene: -
V gene: TRBV10-3
J gene: TRBJ2-7
clone size: -
CDR3 DNA: TGTGCCATCAGTGATCGGCGGGGAGAGGAATACTCCTACGAGCAGTACTTC
CDR3 protein: CAISDRRGEEYSYEQYF

D gene: -
V gene: TRBV2
J gene: TRBJ2-7
clone size: -
CDR3 DNA: TGTGCCAGCAGCGCGGGCTTGCAGTACTTC
CDR3 protein: CASSAGLQYF

D gene: -
V gene: TRBV27
J gene: TRBJ1-2
clone size: few
CDR3 DNA: TGTGCCAGCAGTTTAGGGGGGGGAGGGGAATTAGAGTATGGCTACACCTTC
CDR3 protein: CASSLGGGGELEYGYTF

D gene: -
V gene: TRBV6-6
J gene: TRBJ1-2
clone size: -
CDR3 DNA: TGTGCCAGCAGTGACCCTGCGGGAGAGGGGTATGGCTACACCTTC
CDR3 protein: CASSDPAGEGYGYTF

D gene: -
V gene: TRBV9
J gene: TRBJ2-1
clone size: -
CDR3 DNA: TGTGCCAGCAGCGTAGATGTGTCCACTTCCTACAATGAGCAGTTCTTC
CDR3 protein: CASSVDVSTSYNEQFF

D gene: TRBD1
V gene: TRBV6-1
J gene: TRBJ1-2
clone size: -
CDR3 DNA: TGTGCCAGCAGTGAAAGGGGGCCCTATGGCTACACCTTC
CDR3 protein: CASSERGPYGYTF

D gene: -
V gene: TRBV6-4
J gene: TRBJ1-6
clone size: -
CDR3 DNA: TGTGCCAGCAGCCGAGGGGGGGAAAACAATTCACCCCTCCACTTT
CDR3 protein: CASSRGGENNSPLHF

D gene: -
V gene: TRBV6-5
J gene: TRBJ1-1
clone size: -
CDR3 DNA: TGTGCCAGCAGTTCGACCGCGGACAGTTGGACTGAAGCTTTCTTT
CDR3 protein: CASSSTADSWTEAFF

D gene: TRBD1
V gene: TRBV6-1
J gene: TRBJ2-5
clone size: -
CDR3 DNA: TGTGCCAGCAGTGAAACGTCAGGGGGTGAGACCCAGTACTTC
CDR3 protein: CASSETSGGETQYF

D gene: -
V gene: TRBV6-2/TRBV6-3
J gene: TRBJ1-5
clone size: -
CDR3 DNA: TGTGCCAGCAGTTACGGCCCCGATCAGCCCCAGCATTTT
CDR3 protein: CASSYGPDQPQHF

D gene: -
V gene: TRBV2
J gene: TRBJ1-1
clone size: -
CDR3 DNA: TGTGCCAGCAGAGGTACAGGGAACACTGAAGCTTTCTTT
CDR3 protein: CASRGTGNTEAFF

D gene: -
V gene: TRBV11-2
J gene: TRBJ1-6
clone size: once
CDR3 DNA: TGTGCCAGCAGCTTAGGGGTGAGGGATTCACCCCTCCACTTT
CDR3 protein: CASSLGVRDSPLHF

D gene: -
V gene: TRBV2
J gene: TRBJ2-3
clone size: -
CDR3 DNA: TGTGCCAGTAAGCGGACGCGAGACACAGATACGCAGTATTTT
CDR3 protein: CASKRTRDTDTQYF